Following are 32 T cell receptor beta chains from one sample sequenced in a study of T cell responses to AZD1222 COVID-19 vaccine. Clones were read by immunoSEQ multiplex PCR, and TCRdb kept only the in-frame ones, dropping some. The sample has about 100,000 clones, over 75% seen once; the top ten hold approximately 17%. The material was peripheral blood, obtained on day 0 of AZD1222 vaccination. The receptors were gathered from an adult in good health.

The count of this clone is one. Other nucleotide sequences in the sample specify the same CDR3. The gene calls are TRBV12-3 or TRBV12-4 and TRBJ2-2; no clear D. The CDR3 spans 12 residues. The V gene lost 5 bases and the J gene lost 6 bases, with 7 bases spanning the gap. The CDR3 spells CASSLFAGELFF. CDR3 bases: TGTGCCAGCAGTCTTTTTGCCGGGGAGCTGTTTTTT.

The chain links TRBV28 to TRBJ1-3, with D unresolved. Trimming removed 2 bases at V and 0 bases at J, with 11 bases between. This CDR3 has 16 residues. Germline lookup yields CDR1 MDHEN and CDR2 SYDVKM. CDR3 region: CASSLPSGYSGNTIYF. DNA for the CDR3: TGTGCCAGCAGTTTACCATCAGGTTACTCTGGAAACACCATATATTTT. The whole variable domain, remainder taken from reference TRBV28 and TRBJ1-3, is DVKVTQSSRYLVKRTGEKVFLECVQDMDHENMFWYRQDPGLGLRLIYFSYDVKMKEKGDIPEGYSVSREKKERFSLILESASTNQTSMYLCASSLPSGYSGNTIYFGEGSWLTVV.

This clone was seen once. The CDR3 nucleotides are TGCGCCAGCAGCCCTCCCTCAGATACGCAGTATTTT. Its protein is CASSPPSDTQYF. This chain connects TRBV5-1 to TRBJ2-3; no firm D call. Deletions cut 4 bases from V and 4 bases from J, with 7 bases between. The germline V gene encodes CDR1 SGHRS and CDR2 YFSETQ. This CDR3 spans 12 amino acids.

J is TRBJ2-2 and V is TRBV7-9, with unresolved D. There are 13 residues in the CDR3. V was shortened by 6 bases and J by 5 bases, with 10 bases between the two germline ends. Germline V gene lookup returns CDR1 SEHNR and CDR2 FQNEAQ (reference sequence). The CDR3 here is CASRLESTGELFF. The CDR3 coding sequence is TGTGCCAGCAGATTGGAGTCGACCGGGGAGCTGTTTTTT.

The chain employs TRBV9 and TRBJ1-2, with 11 bases matching TRBD1. Germline V gene sequence: CDR1 SGDLS, CDR2 YYNGEE. J lost 6 bases, V lost 4 bases, and 8 bases had no gene match. This CDR3 is built from 15 residues. This CDR3 reads CASSPVGTGGDGYTF. CDR3 bases: TGTGCCAGCAGCCCGGTTGGGACAGGGGGTGATGGCTACACCTTC.

This chain uses TRBV4-1 with TRBJ2-1; D might be TRBD2 (6 bases). The CDR3 covers 17 residues. In germline, CDR1 is MGHRA, CDR2 YSYEKL. V was clipped by 4 bases and J by 2 bases, with 18 bases between them. The CDR3 DNA reads as TGCGCCAGCAGCCCCGTCCTAGCGCCGGGACCCTACAATGAGCAGTTCTTC. This sequence encodes CASSPVLAPGPYNEQFF.

The gene calls are TRBV10-2 and TRBJ2-1; possible D gene TRBD2, 6 bases. Trimming stripped 4 bases from V and 3 bases from J, with 13 bases between. CDR1 and CDR2 (germline): WSHSY, SAAADI. This CDR3 spans 15 amino acids. The CDR3 is CASSVTGTFYNEQFF. As DNA, the CDR3 is TGCGCCAGCAGTGTGACGGGGACTTTCTACAATGAGCAGTTCTTC.

CDR3 sequence reads: CASSHRASGSPDTGELFF. In nucleotides, the CDR3 is TGTGCCAGCAGCCACCGGGCTAGCGGGAGTCCGGACACCGGGGAGCTGTTTTTT. V gene TRBV3-1 (or the pseudogene TRBV3-2) combines with J gene TRBJ2-2; 10 bases match TRBD2. This CDR3 comprises 18 residues. The germline V gene has CDR1 LGHDT and CDR2 YNNKEL (reference sequence). The V and J ends lost 3 bases and 3 bases, in that order; junction bases with no gene match: 10.

The chain is built from TRBV7-2 and TRBJ2-2; 11 bases map to TRBD2. Trimming took 6 bases from V and 4 from J; bases not matched to a gene: 7. This CDR3 has 16 residues. The V gene's germline CDR1 is SGHTA and CDR2 FQGNSA. CDR3 residues: CASRPPGLAVTGELFF. The CDR3, as DNA: TGTGCCAGCAGGCCCCCGGGACTAGCGGTCACCGGGGAGCTGTTTTTT.

The chain carries TRBV5-8 and TRBJ2-3, with D uncertain. The germline gives CDR1 SGHTS, CDR2 YDEGEE. The CDR3 is made up of 12 amino acids. V dropped 6 bases and J dropped 1 base, with 6 bases sitting between them. The CDR3 is CASNFRTDTQYF. CDR3 sequence (DNA): TGTGCCAGCAACTTCCGCACAGATACGCAGTATTTT.

The rearrangement uses TRBV28 and TRBJ1-4, with D uncertain. The length of the CDR3 is 16 residues. The germline CDR1 and CDR2 sequences are MDHEN and SYDVKM. V was clipped by 5 bases and J by 7 bases, with 20 bases between them. This CDR3 is CASSPVWGVDAEKLFF. The CDR3, as DNA: TGTGCCAGCAGTCCGGTTTGGGGAGTAGATGCTGAAAAACTGTTTTTT.

This clone occurred once. The V gene is TRBV5-6, the J gene TRBJ2-2, with D perhaps matching TRBD2 (6 bases). Germline assignment: CDR1 SGHDT and CDR2 YYEEEE. The CDR3 covers 14 residues. The V end lost 0 bases, the J end lost 10 bases, and 13 bases lay between the germline ends. The CDR3 sequence is CASSLALGGSELFF. CDR3 DNA sequence: TGTGCCAGCAGCTTGGCTCTTGGGGGGTCGGAGCTGTTTTTT.

V is TRBV5-1 and J is TRBJ2-3, with TRBD1 matching 7 bases. This CDR3 has 12 residues. CDR1 and CDR2 from the germline V gene are SGHRS and YFSETQ. V lost 4 bases, J lost 9 bases, and 5 bases stayed unmatched. CDR3 sequence reads: CASSVTGDTQYF. The CDR3, as DNA: TGCGCCAGCAGCGTCACAGGGGACACGCAGTATTTT.

The chain combines TRBV5-1 with TRBJ1-2; D unclear. Per the germline V gene, CDR1 is SGHRS and CDR2 is YFSETQ. The CDR3 length is 14 residues. Deletions cut 2 bases from V and 0 bases from J, with 8 bases between. The CDR3, as DNA: TGCGCCAGCAGCTTTAGTCTTTCTAACTATGGCTACACCTTC. Encoded protein: CASSFSLSNYGYTF.

This clone is a singleton in its sample. This sequence joins TRBV24-1 and TRBJ1-1; 7 bases align to TRBD1. This CDR3 contains 14 residues. Germline V gives CDR1 KGHDR, CDR2 SFDVKD. The ends lost 5 bases at V and 7 bases at J; junction bases unmatched: 9. CDR3 loop: CATSVLNRGGEAFF. In DNA, the CDR3 is TGTGCCACCAGTGTCTTAAACAGGGGTGGTGAAGCTTTCTTT.

The genes are TRBV27 and TRBJ1-4; possibly TRBD1 for D (6 bases). The ends were cut back, 7 bases at V and 8 bases at J, with 17 bases in the middle. Germline-derived CDR1 and CDR2 are MNHEY and SMNVEV (reference sequence). The CDR3 is 14 amino acids. This chain's CDR3 is CASKLQGPGEKLFF. The DNA of the CDR3 is TGTGCCAGCAAACTCCAGGGGCCGGGGGAAAAACTGTTTTTT.

The gene calls are TRBV5-1 and TRBJ2-1; weak D call: TRBD1 (6 bases). Germline CDR1 is SGHRS and CDR2 is YFSETQ. V was pared by 4 bases and J by 7 bases, with 21 bases between. This CDR3 spans 16 amino acids. In DNA form, the CDR3 reads TGCGCCAGCAGCGCCACAAGTGGGGGCCTGAATAATGAGCAGTTCTTC. It is translated as CASSATSGGLNNEQFF. The full variable domain, rest sourced from reference TRBV5-1 and TRBJ2-1, is KAGVTQTPRYLIKTRGQQVTLSCSPISGHRSVSWYQQTPGQGLQFLFEYFSETQRNKGNFPGRFSGRQFSNSRSEMNVSTLELGDSALYLCASSATSGGLNNEQFFGPGTRLTVL.

The J gene is TRBJ1-3, the V gene TRBV3-1 (or the pseudogene TRBV3-2); D gene ambiguous. V lost 2 bases to trimming and J lost 7 bases, with 15 bases between them. This CDR3 contains 15 residues. Germline V CDR1 and CDR2: LGHDT, YNNKEL (reference sequence). In DNA form, the CDR3 reads TGTGCCAGCAGCCAAACGGTGGATCTCTCCAACACCATATATTTT. Its translation: CASSQTVDLSNTIYF.

In its sample, this clone was seen a few times. The chain recombines TRBV3-1 (or the pseudogene TRBV3-2) with TRBJ2-2; 13 bases are a match to TRBD2. The CDR3 sequence is 19 residues long. Per the germline V gene, CDR1 is LGHDT and CDR2 is YNNKEL (reference sequence). Losses at the gene ends were 7 bases for V and 5 bases for J; bases not matched to a gene: 16. CDR3 amino acids: CASTYFRTSGSGKTGELFF. In DNA, the CDR3 is TGTGCCAGCACCTATTTCAGGACTAGCGGGAGCGGGAAAACCGGGGAGCTGTTTTTT.

CDR3 DNA: TGTGCCAGCCGATCCAGGGCCGGCACTGAAGCTTTCTTT. It translates to CASRSRAGTEAFF. This rearrangement joins TRBV12-3 or TRBV12-4 to TRBJ1-1; D possibly corresponds to TRBD1 (5 bases). The CDR3 sequence is 13 residues long. The V gene lost 8 bases and the J gene lost 4 bases, with 14 bases spanning the gap.

On this clone itself: Distinct nucleotide sequences in the sample also encode this CDR3. V usage is TRBV5-4 and J usage is TRBJ2-7, with D unresolved. Germline V gene data show CDR1 as SGHNT and CDR2 as YYREEE (reference sequence). This CDR3 has 13 amino acids. Trimming stripped 0 bases from V and 0 bases from J, with 4 bases between. CDR3 region: CASSLGSSYEQYF. In nucleotides, the CDR3 is TGTGCCAGCAGCTTGGGCAGCTCCTACGAGCAGTACTTC.

The V and J genes are TRBV9 and TRBJ2-2; D is undetermined. CDR1 is SGDLS and CDR2 is YYNGEE in the germline V gene. This CDR3 comprises 15 residues. V lost 0 bases, J lost 0 bases, and 6 bases lay in between. CDR3 sequence reads: CASSVASTNTGELFF. DNA of the CDR3: TGTGCCAGCAGCGTAGCCAGCACGAACACCGGGGAGCTGTTTTTT.

The chain couples TRBV5-1 to TRBJ1-4; the D gene is possibly TRBD1 (5 bases). CDR3 size: 16 residues. Germline CDR1 is SGHRS and CDR2 is YFSETQ. The V end lost 2 bases, the J end lost 0 bases, and 11 bases lay between the germline ends. CDR3 sequence reads: CASSLAGIATNEKLFF. CDR3 DNA sequence: TGCGCCAGCAGCTTAGCAGGGATTGCAACTAATGAAAAACTGTTTTTT.

The chain recombines TRBV7-9 with TRBJ1-5, with 7 bases identical to TRBD1. Trimming removed 3 bases from V and 10 bases from J; junction bases left unmatched: 15. CDR1 and CDR2 (germline): SEHNR, FQNEAQ (reference sequence). The CDR3 spans 16 residues. CDR3 DNA: TGTGCCAGCAGCTTTTGGAGGGGGCGCGGTCGGTCACCCCAGCATTTT. Its translation: CASSFWRGRGRSPQHF. Full variable domain (remainder filled in from reference TRBV7-9 and TRBJ1-5): DTGVSQNPRHKITKRGQNVTFRCDPISEHNRLYWYRQTLGQGPEFLTYFQNEAQLEKSRLLSDRFSAERPKGSFSTLEIQRTEQGDSAMYLCASSFWRGRGRSPQHFGDGTRLSIL.

The chain carries TRBV19 and TRBJ1-3; D is undetermined. Germline assignment: CDR1 LNHDA and CDR2 SQIVND (reference sequence). Trimming removed 4 bases at V and 0 bases at J, with 13 bases between. This CDR3 spans 16 amino acids. This CDR3 is CASSTTVLSSGNTIYF. CDR3 sequence (DNA): TGTGCCAGTAGTACTACAGTTCTCTCCTCTGGAAACACCATATATTTT.

The chain has TRBV5-1 and TRBJ2-7; TRBD2 matches 11 bases. After removal of 3 bases from V and 2 bases from J, the junction contained 1 base not matched to a gene. The CDR3 covers 14 residues. Germline CDR1 SGHRS, CDR2 YFSETQ. This CDR3 reads CASSSTSGTYEQYF. The CDR3 DNA is TGCGCCAGCAGCTCGACTAGCGGGACCTACGAGCAGTACTTC.

The chain is built from TRBV4-2 and TRBJ2-7; no firm D call. The CDR3 spans 15 residues. V was clipped by 0 bases and J by 4 bases, with 13 bases between them. Per germline, CDR1 LGHNA and CDR2 YNFKEQ. The CDR3 protein is CASSQDRLPGYEQYF. DNA for the CDR3: TGTGCCAGCAGCCAAGATAGGCTCCCTGGATACGAGCAGTACTTC.

V and J are TRBV28 and TRBJ2-7, with D hard to call. The CDR3 length is 11 residues. Germline V gene lookup returns CDR1 MDHEN and CDR2 SYDVKM. V was trimmed by 7 bases and J by 3 bases, leaving 7 bases between them. CDR3 protein: CASKDNYEQYF. The CDR3 nucleotides read TGTGCCAGCAAGGATAACTACGAGCAGTACTTC.

The V gene is TRBV7-3, the J gene TRBJ2-2, with 7 bases aligning to TRBD2. V dropped 1 base and J dropped 3; count of bases not matched to a gene: 5. Germline values: CDR1 SGHTA, CDR2 FQGTGA. The length of the CDR3 is 16 residues. The CDR3 nucleotides read TGTGCCAGCAGCTTAAAGGCAGCGGGGTACACCGGGGAGCTGTTTTTT. Translating it yields CASSLKAAGYTGELFF.

V gene TRBV19 combines with J gene TRBJ2-3; TRBD1 matches 9 bases. The CDR3 is 12 amino acids. The germline CDR1 and CDR2 sequences are LNHDA and SQIVND (reference sequence). V dropped 5 bases and J dropped 14; count of bases not matched to a gene: 8. Written as DNA, the CDR3 is TGTGCCAGTAGTTCCCGGGACAGGGTTTTGTATTTT. This gives the protein CASSSRDRVLYF.

This clone showed up just once. The rearrangement links TRBV18 to TRBJ2-5, with TRBD2 matching over 8 bases. The germline V gene has CDR1 KGHSH and CDR2 LQKENI. The CDR3 sequence is 14 residues long. After removal of 2 bases from V and 5 bases from J, the junction contained 4 bases not matched to a gene. The CDR3 sequence is CASSPTSGSETQYF. Here the CDR3 DNA reads TGTGCCAGCTCACCAACGAGCGGGAGCGAGACCCAGTACTTC.

The chain has TRBV7-2 and TRBJ1-2, with TRBD1 matching over 7 bases. With 3 bases clipped from V and 2 bases from J, the junction kept 0 bases outside the gene matches. The length of the CDR3 is 13 residues. Germline CDR1 reads SGHTA; CDR2 reads FQGNSA. The CDR3 DNA is TGTGCCAGCAGCTTGGGACAGAACTATGGCTACACCTTC. Its translation: CASSLGQNYGYTF.